The 17 T cell receptor beta chains in this list originate from one sample, sequenced in a study of T cell repertoires in cytomegalovirus infection. Antigens of these TCRs are unknown. TCRdb re-analysed the reads in MiXCR, keeping a single row per CDR3 protein. The table lists approximately 590,000 distinct CDR3 sequences, 40% of them singletons, with around 50% in the top ten. This sample comprised cultured PBMCs, obtained from culture after CMV antigen stimulation. These receptors came from a human donor in good health (CMV status not recorded). Some clones in this sample may be carry-over from other donors' samples.

As for this clonotype: An end of the junction does not agree with germline; a read error may underlie this. This chain connects TRBV20-1 to TRBJ2-2, with a weak D call TRBD1 (6 bases). Germline V CDR1 and CDR2: DFQATT, SNEGSKA (reference sequence). There are 16 residues in the CDR3. CDR3 DNA: TGCAGTGCTAGATCGCGGTGGGGGCCGAAGACCGGGGAGCTGTTTTTT. Protein product: CSARSRWGPKTGELFF.

This chain uses TRBV11-3 with TRBJ2-1, with a tentative D call TRBD2 (5 bases). Trimming stripped 0 bases from V and 9 bases from J, with 18 bases between. The CDR3 runs 16 residues. CDR1 is SGHNT and CDR2 is YENEEA in the germline V gene. The CDR3 region has the DNA TGTGCCAGCAGCTTAGATCGGGGTAGAGGGAAGGGTGAGCAGTTCTTC. Translated, it gives CASSLDRGRGKGEQFF.

This clonotype has ten or more counts. V and J are TRBV7-8 and TRBJ2-7; TRBD2 matches at 7 bases. V was clipped by 1 base and J by 4 bases; unmatched bases: 7. Germline CDR1 SGHVS, CDR2 FQNEAQ. This CDR3 is 15 amino acids long. CDR3 residues: CASSLEGLAVYEQYF. CDR3 sequence (DNA): TGTGCCAGCAGCTTAGAGGGGCTAGCGGTATACGAGCAGTACTTC.

V usage is TRBV20-1 and J usage is TRBJ1-5; a weak D match, TRBD1 (5 bases). The CDR3 is 12 residues long. Germline V gives CDR1 DFQATT, CDR2 SNEGSKA (reference sequence). Trimming pared 5 bases from V and 5 bases from J, leaving 10 bases between. The CDR3 is CSAEGLHQPQHF. The CDR3 DNA sequence: TGCAGTGCTGAGGGACTCCATCAGCCCCAGCATTTT.

The chain uses TRBV4-1 and TRBJ2-3, with 14 bases aligning to TRBD2. This CDR3 region has 18 residues. The V segment lost 3 bases and the J segment 5 bases; nucleotides outside the gene matches: 10. Germline CDR1 is MGHRA and CDR2 is YSYEKL. The CDR3 bases are TGCGCCAGCAGCCAGACTCGACTAGCGGGGGGGCAAGGAGATACGCAGTATTTT. It yields the protein CASSQTRLAGGQGDTQYF.

Turning to this clonotype: A single base separates this from a much larger clone, so it may be a read error. The chain couples TRBV7-2 to TRBJ2-7, with 10 bases that match TRBD1. Per the germline V gene, CDR1 is SGHTA and CDR2 is FQGNSA. The length of the CDR3 is 15 residues. The V and J ends lost 4 bases and 5 bases, in that order; junction bases with no gene match: 8. The CDR3 DNA sequence: TGTGCCAGCAGCTCCTACCTGGGACAGGGGCACGAGCAGTACTTC. It encodes CASSSYLGQGHEQYF.

This clonotype occurred many times. This rearrangement joins TRBV7-8 to TRBJ2-1; 7 nucleotides line up with TRBD2. The length of the CDR3 is 16 residues. V shed 1 base, J shed 9 bases, and the junction held 12 bases outside the gene matches. Germline V gives CDR1 SGHVS, CDR2 FQNEAQ. In DNA form, the CDR3 reads TGTGCCAGCAGCTTAGTTGTCCTAGCGGTGGTAGGTGAGCAGTTCTTC. Its translation: CASSLVVLAVVGEQFF.

The rearrangement links TRBV6-2 or TRBV6-3 to TRBJ2-1, with D perhaps TRBD1 (5 bases). Trimming removed 2 bases from V and 2 bases from J, with 16 bases in between. This CDR3 region has 17 residues. Germline V gene lookup returns CDR1 MNHEY and CDR2 SVGEGT. The CDR3 spells CASSYKTHLGAYNEQFF. DNA of the CDR3: TGTGCCAGCAGTTACAAAACTCACTTAGGGGCCTACAATGAGCAGTTCTTC.

This clonotype was recorded a few times. The CDR3 nucleotides read TGTGCCAGCAGCTCCGCGGTGGGGGGACTAGGTTCTCAGTTCTTC. Protein sequence: CASSSAVGGLGSQFF. The V call is TRBV7-9, the J call TRBJ2-1; 8 positions agree with TRBD2. J lost 13 bases, V lost 4 bases, and 15 bases had no gene match. In germline, CDR1 is SEHNR, CDR2 FQNEAQ (reference sequence). The CDR3 has 15 amino acids.

The chain combines TRBV6-2 or TRBV6-3 with TRBJ2-1, with a weak D call TRBD1 (5 bases). Germline CDR1 and CDR2: MNHEY and SVGEGT. The V gene lost 5 bases and the J gene lost 0 bases, with 23 bases spanning the gap. This CDR3 region has 19 residues. CDR3 sequence: CASSAQALLGDSSYNEQFF. The CDR3 DNA reads TGTGCCAGCAGTGCCCAGGCCTTGCTTGGCGACAGCTCCTACAATGAGCAGTTCTTC.

The chain links TRBV7-9 to TRBJ2-7; the D gene is possibly TRBD1 (5 bases). This CDR3 comprises 16 residues. Trimming shortened V by 5 bases and J by 0 bases, and 17 bases separated the two germline ends. Per the germline V gene, CDR1 is SEHNR and CDR2 is FQNEAQ (reference sequence). This chain's CDR3 is CASSPPLDTRSYEQYF. The CDR3 DNA is TGTGCCAGCAGCCCTCCCCTGGACACTCGCTCCTACGAGCAGTACTTC.

The chain is built from TRBV20-1 and TRBJ1-2, with no clear D. V was cut by 6 bases and J by 4 bases, with 15 bases left in between. Germline loops: CDR1 DFQATT, CDR2 SNEGSKA (reference sequence). The CDR3 sequence is 13 residues long. The CDR3 DNA sequence: TGCAGTGCCCCGGACGGTGAGGGCTATGGCTACACCTTC. Residues: CSAPDGEGYGYTF.

The V and J genes are TRBV7-9 and TRBJ2-1; D is uncertain. CDR3 length: 16 residues. CDR1 SEHNR and CDR2 FQNEAQ come from the germline V gene (reference sequence). Trimming took 4 bases from V and 4 from J, leaving 17 bases between them. The CDR3: CASSSHPGLRYNEQFF. For the CDR3, the DNA is TGTGCCAGCAGCTCGCACCCCGGCCTTCGTTACAATGAGCAGTTCTTC.

The rearrangement joins TRBV3-1 to TRBJ1-6; a weak D match, TRBD1 (5 bases). Germline CDR1 reads LGHDT; CDR2 reads YNNKEL (reference sequence). The CDR3 totals 13 residues. V lost 4 bases and J lost 14, with 15 bases in between. The CDR3 is CASSLDLGRTLHF. DNA of the CDR3: TGTGCCAGCAGCCTAGACTTGGGGCGGACCCTCCACTTT.

V gene TRBV5-4 combines with J gene TRBJ2-7, with 14 bases matching TRBD2. The V gene end was trimmed by 10 bases and the J gene end by 3 bases; junction bases not matched to a gene: 3. Germline-derived CDR1 and CDR2 are SGHNT and YYREEE (reference sequence). The CDR3 is 13 residues long. The CDR3, as DNA: TGTGCCTGGGGACTAGCGGGAGTCTACGAGCAGTACTTC. Protein: CAWGLAGVYEQYF.

The rearrangement links TRBV6-2 or TRBV6-3 to TRBJ2-1; TRBD2 matches at 14 bases. This CDR3 region has 16 residues. Per the germline V gene, CDR1 is MNHEY and CDR2 is SVGEGT. Trimming removed 5 bases from V and 4 bases from J; junction bases left unmatched: 4. The CDR3 spells CASSRLAGGPYNEQFF. The CDR3 DNA is TGTGCCAGCAGTCGACTAGCGGGAGGGCCGTACAATGAGCAGTTCTTC.

The J gene is TRBJ1-2, the V gene TRBV5-1, with TRBD1 identical over 7 bases. This CDR3 is built from 16 residues. Germline assignment: CDR1 SGHRS and CDR2 YFSETQ. With 0 bases clipped from V and 4 bases from J, the junction kept 9 bases outside the gene matches. Here the CDR3 reads CASSLAVSGGSYGYTF. The CDR3 DNA reads as TGCGCCAGCAGCTTGGCCGTATCAGGGGGTAGCTATGGCTACACCTTC.